The 27 T cell receptor beta chains below all came from one sample that was sequenced in a study of tumor-infiltrating lymphocytes in oesophageal squamous cell carcinoma. Each CDR3 protein is one row after TCRdb ran MiXCR on the PCR reads. Of approximately 18,000 distinct CDR3 sequences listed, roughly 47% were seen once; the top ten hold about 30%. Sequenced material: esophageal tumor tissue. These receptors were taken from a male donor with esophageal squamous cell carcinoma.

The chain carries TRBV7-3 and TRBJ2-5, with D hard to call. The V gene lost 2 bases and the J gene lost 5 bases, with 12 bases spanning the gap. The germline V gene encodes CDR1 SGHTA and CDR2 FQGTGA. CDR3 length: 14 residues. CDR3 sequence: CASSLSHSTETQYF. In DNA, the CDR3 is TGTGCCAGCAGCTTATCCCACTCGACTGAGACCCAGTACTTC.

The chain carries TRBV7-2 and TRBJ1-1; no clear D. Per the germline V gene, CDR1 is SGHTA and CDR2 is FQGNSA. There are 13 residues in the CDR3. Trimming shortened V by 0 bases and J by 7 bases, and 9 bases separated the two germline ends. In DNA, the CDR3 is TGTGCCAGCAGCTTAGCTCCGACCCGTGAAGCTTTCTTT. This sequence encodes CASSLAPTREAFF.

The chain recombines TRBV7-6 with TRBJ2-4; 9 nucleotides line up with TRBD2. The last part of the DNA fits TRBJ2-7 better; the J call may be wrong. CDR1 and CDR2 from the germline V gene are SGHVS and FNYEAQ. The CDR3 consists of 17 residues. The CDR3: CASSLAAGGRAGDEQYF. DNA for the CDR3: TGTGCCAGCAGCTTAGCGGCAGGCGGGAGGGCCGGAGACGAGCAGTACTTC.

This chain uses TRBV19 with TRBJ1-1; TRBD1 matches at 8 bases. The J segment lost 1 base and the V segment lost 11 bases, leaving 0 bases of the junction unmatched. This CDR3 spans 11 amino acids. Germline V gene lookup returns CDR1 LNHDA and CDR2 SQIVND (reference sequence). CDR3 sequence: CAGQGNTEAFF. CDR3 DNA sequence: TGTGCCGGACAGGGGAACACTGAAGCTTTCTTT.

With respect to this clonotype: One end of the junction does not line up with germline, which may come from a read error. The chain has TRBV7-6 and TRBJ2-7, with no clear D. The DNA matches TRBJ2-5 better at its end, which makes the J call doubtful. The CDR3 runs 13 residues. Germline loops: CDR1 SGHVS, CDR2 FNYEAQ. CDR3 loop: CASSLLAWETQYF. The CDR3 nucleotides read TGTGCTAGCAGCTTATTAGCCTGGGAGACCCAGTACTTC.

This clonotype has more than one count but fewer than ten. The conserved phenylalanine or tryptophan normally closing the CDR3 is absent here, so this likely arose from a read error. Because the CDR3's place on the DNA is in doubt, the DNA is left out and the CDR3 is given as listed by TCRdb. V usage is TRBV7-2 and J usage is TRBJ2-5; the table's TRBD1 call for D was not verified on the DNA. The CDR3 adds up to 17 amino acids, both ends counted. Germline V gene sequence: CDR1 SGHTA, CDR2 FQGNSA. The CDR3 protein is CASNSMTGSNSPLHFGN.

The rearrangement links TRBV19 to TRBJ2-7; D uncertain. Near its end, the DNA agrees better with TRBJ2-1, so the J call may be wrong. CDR3 length: 15 residues. CDR1 and CDR2 from the germline V gene are LNHDA and SQIVND (reference sequence). CDR3 in DNA: TGTGCCAGTAGTATACAAGGGATCTCCTACAATGAGCAGTTCTTC. Amino acid sequence: CASSIQGISYNEQFF.

Notes on this clonotype: Because the CDR3 is missing its conserved closing phenylalanine or tryptophan, this is likely a read error. No DNA is shown, since the ends of the CDR3 on it are uncertain; the CDR3 is the one TCRdb lists. The gene calls are TRBV7-7 and TRBJ1-1; the tabulated D call, TRBD1, remains unverified against the DNA. The CDR3 spans 16 amino acids, including both terminal residues. The germline V gene encodes CDR1 SSHAT and CDR2 FNYEAQ (reference sequence). The chain's CDR3 is CASSPQGHWAFSTSAP.

In its sample, this clonotype was seen a few times. The CDR3 loop reads CSAREPGLHNEQFF. The CDR3 nucleotides are TGCAGTGCTAGAGAGCCCGGACTGCACAATGAGCAGTTCTTC. This sequence joins TRBV20-1 and TRBJ2-1; D perhaps matches TRBD2 (5 bases). Per the germline V gene, CDR1 is DFQATT and CDR2 is SNEGSKA (reference sequence). V was cut by 0 bases and J by 5 bases, with 11 bases left in between. The CDR3 contains 14 residues.

A few counts support this clonotype. The chain links TRBV7-2 to TRBJ2-5; a weak D match, TRBD2 (6 bases). This CDR3 has 14 residues. Germline CDR1 and CDR2: SGHTA and FQGNSA. V gave up 7 bases and J gave up 5 bases, with 17 bases separating them. CDR3: CASTEVGRLETQYF. The DNA for the CDR3 is TGTGCCAGCACCGAGGTGGGGAGGTTGGAGACCCAGTACTTC.

This clonotype came up a few times. A much larger clone lies a single base off, so this may be a read error. The chain has TRBV6-6 and TRBJ2-3, with D perhaps TRBD2 (5 bases). Germline V gene data show CDR1 as MNHNY and CDR2 as SVGAGI (reference sequence). The CDR3 is 18 amino acids. V was clipped by 2 bases and J by 14 bases, with 32 bases between them. For the CDR3, the DNA is TGTGCCAGCAGTTACCTCTACCCGGGCCCCCGACTCACCGGGGAGCTGTATTTT. Protein sequence: CASSYLYPGPRLTGELYF.

This clonotype is deemed medium-sized. J is TRBJ2-7 and V is TRBV6-1; D is undetermined. CDR1 and CDR2 from the germline V gene are MNHNS and SASEGT. The V gene lost 5 bases and the J gene lost 3 bases, with 11 bases spanning the gap. The CDR3 is 13 residues long. This CDR3 reads CASSWNLGYEQYF. The CDR3 bases are TGTGCCAGCAGTTGGAATCTGGGCTACGAGCAGTACTTC.

This clonotype showed up many times. The chain has TRBV7-2 and TRBJ2-1, with 7 bases identical to TRBD2. CDR1 and CDR2 from the germline V gene are SGHTA and FQGNSA. This CDR3 spans 16 amino acids. Trimming cost V 2 bases and J 7 bases; bases outside gene matches: 11. The CDR3 loop is CASSLPRVVGGNEQFF. In nucleotides, the CDR3 is TGTGCCAGCAGCTTACCGCGAGTGGTGGGGGGGAATGAGCAGTTCTTC.

At least ten counts were recorded for this clonotype. The gene calls are TRBV6-1 and TRBJ2-7, with D tentatively TRBD2 (5 bases). The CDR3 spans 15 residues. CDR1 is MNHNS and CDR2 is SASEGT in the germline V gene. Trimming took off 6 bases at V and 0 bases at J, with 15 bases between the two ends. CDR3 DNA sequence: TGTGCCAGCAGGGACGGGGTCGGACTCTCCTACGAGCAGTACTTC. Its translation: CASRDGVGLSYEQYF.

This chain links TRBV7-2 with TRBJ2-3; 7 bases fit TRBD2. J gave up 0 bases and V 4 bases, and 1 base lay outside the gene matches. The CDR3 loop spans 14 amino acids. Germline V lookup: CDR1 SGHTA, CDR2 FQGNSA. Here the CDR3 reads CASSWGGSTDTQYF. The DNA for the CDR3 is TGTGCCAGCAGCTGGGGAGGGAGCACAGATACGCAGTATTTT.

V usage is TRBV28 and J usage is TRBJ2-4, with TRBD2 matching 7 bases. The end of the DNA aligns better with TRBJ2-7, so the J call may be wrong. Germline CDR1 MDHEN, CDR2 SYDVKM. This CDR3 comprises 15 residues. CDR3 loop: CASRNSGLQGYEQYF. CDR3 sequence (DNA): TGTGCCAGCAGAAATAGCGGGCTACAAGGCTACGAGCAGTACTTC.

The V and J genes are TRBV3-1 and TRBJ1-5; D not certain. The CDR3 has 13 residues. Trimming removed 3 bases from V and 2 bases from J, with 5 bases in between. CDR1 is LGHDT and CDR2 is YNNKEL in the germline V gene (reference sequence). CDR3 in amino acids: CASSQQGNQPQHF. CDR3 nucleotides: TGTGCCAGCAGCCAGCAAGGCAATCAGCCCCAGCATTTT.

This clonotype was seen a handful of times. The chain recombines TRBV5-1 with TRBJ2-2; no reliable D call. This CDR3 comprises 11 residues. Deletions cut 4 bases from V and 5 bases from J, with 3 bases between. Germline-derived CDR1 and CDR2 are SGHRS and YFSETQ. The DNA for the CDR3 is TGCGCCAGCAGCGTTACCGGGGAGCTGTTTTTT. Translated: CASSVTGELFF.

V gene TRBV7-3 combines with J gene TRBJ2-3, with 11 bases that match TRBD1. With 6 bases clipped from V and 4 bases from J, the junction kept 9 bases outside the gene matches. The CDR3 is 16 residues long. Per germline, CDR1 SGHTA and CDR2 FQGTGA. The CDR3 coding sequence is TGTGCCAGCAGTCGCCCGGGACAGGGGGGACCAGATACGCAGTATTTT. Translating gives CASSRPGQGGPDTQYF.

This clonotype was detected a few times. The J gene is TRBJ2-3, the V gene TRBV7-2; 7 nucleotides align to TRBD2. The V gene's germline CDR1 is SGHTA and CDR2 FQGNSA. CDR3 length equals 16 residues. The ends lost 4 bases at V and 1 base at J; junction bases unmatched: 8. The CDR3 is CASSSNPAGGTDTQYF. DNA for the CDR3: TGTGCCAGCAGCTCGAACCCGGCGGGAGGCACAGATACGCAGTATTTT.

As concerns this clonotype: An end of the junction does not agree with germline; a read error may underlie this. The chain joins TRBV5-4 to TRBJ2-3; D unresolved. This CDR3 spans 12 amino acids. Germline V lookup: CDR1 SGHNT, CDR2 YYREEE (reference sequence). CDR3 region: CASSLYPDTQYF. The CDR3 nucleotides are TGCGCCAGCAGCTTGTACCCAGATACGCAGTATTTT.

About this clonotype itself: One base away lies a much larger clone, so this may be a sequencing read error. The chain has TRBV6-1 and TRBJ2-7; possible D gene TRBD2, 5 bases. The J call may be incorrect, as the DNA end agrees better with TRBJ2-1. The germline V gene has CDR1 MNHNS and CDR2 SASEGT. The CDR3 contains 11 residues. The CDR3 loop reads CASSYWETQFF. In nucleotides, the CDR3 is TGTGCCAGCAGTTATTGGGAGACCCAGTTCTTC.

This chain joins TRBV6-1 and TRBJ2-1; D is perhaps TRBD2 (6 bases). The germline gives CDR1 MNHNS, CDR2 SASEGT. The length of the CDR3 is 13 residues. V lost 6 bases and J lost 0, with 6 bases in between. The CDR3 DNA sequence: TGTGCCAGCAGGACTAGCTCCTACAATGAGCAGTTCTTC. This sequence encodes CASRTSSYNEQFF.

The rearrangement links TRBV6-8 to TRBJ2-5, with 14 bases identical to TRBD2. The DNA end is more similar to TRBJ2-7, so the J call may be wrong. This CDR3 region has 16 residues. Looked up from germline, CDR1 is MNHGY and CDR2 is SAAAGT. Here the CDR3 reads CASSYTGTSGSYEQYF. The CDR3 bases are TGTGCCAGCAGTTACACTGGGACTAGCGGGAGTTACGAGCAGTACTTC.

Of note for this clonotype: The CDR3 does not close with the conserved phenylalanine or tryptophan, likely indicating a read error. No DNA is shown, since the ends of the CDR3 on it are uncertain; the CDR3 is the one TCRdb lists. The V call is TRBV7-4, the J call TRBJ2-1; the D call TRBD1 from the table was never checked on the DNA. The CDR3 has 8 amino acids, counting both end residues. Per germline, CDR1 SGHVT and CDR2 SQSDAQ. The CDR3 loop is CASSLGTG.

Of note for this clonotype: In this CDR3 the conserved last residue, phenylalanine or tryptophan, is missing, so a read error is likely. Because the CDR3's place on the DNA is in doubt, the DNA is left out and the CDR3 is given as listed by TCRdb. The rearrangement joins TRBV28 to TRBJ2-1. Germline V lookup: CDR1 MDHEN, CDR2 SYDVKM. The CDR3 has 15 amino acids, counting both end residues. The CDR3: CASSLFGVGGYTFGS.

The chain combines TRBV6-6 with TRBJ1-5; TRBD1 aligns across 7 bases. This CDR3 spans 15 amino acids. J was trimmed by 1 base and V by 5 bases; bases with no gene match: 5. Germline V gene lookup returns CDR1 MNHNY and CDR2 SVGAGI (reference sequence). The DNA for the CDR3 is TGTGCCAGCAGTGTTCTGGGACAGAGCAATCAGCCCCAGCATTTT. This encodes CASSVLGQSNQPQHF.